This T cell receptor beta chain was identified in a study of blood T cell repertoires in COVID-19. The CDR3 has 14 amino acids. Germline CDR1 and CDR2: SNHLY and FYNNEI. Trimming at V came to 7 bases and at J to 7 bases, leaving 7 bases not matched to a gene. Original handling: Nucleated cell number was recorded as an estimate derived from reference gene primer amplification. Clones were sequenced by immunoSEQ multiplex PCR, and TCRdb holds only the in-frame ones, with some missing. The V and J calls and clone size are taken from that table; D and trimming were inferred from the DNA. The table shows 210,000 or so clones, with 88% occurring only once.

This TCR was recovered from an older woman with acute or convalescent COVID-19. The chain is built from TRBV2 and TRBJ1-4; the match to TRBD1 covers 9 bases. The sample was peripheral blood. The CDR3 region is CASKPQGAFEKLFF. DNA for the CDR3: TGTGCCAGCAAGCCACAGGGGGCCTTTGAAAAACTGTTTTTT.